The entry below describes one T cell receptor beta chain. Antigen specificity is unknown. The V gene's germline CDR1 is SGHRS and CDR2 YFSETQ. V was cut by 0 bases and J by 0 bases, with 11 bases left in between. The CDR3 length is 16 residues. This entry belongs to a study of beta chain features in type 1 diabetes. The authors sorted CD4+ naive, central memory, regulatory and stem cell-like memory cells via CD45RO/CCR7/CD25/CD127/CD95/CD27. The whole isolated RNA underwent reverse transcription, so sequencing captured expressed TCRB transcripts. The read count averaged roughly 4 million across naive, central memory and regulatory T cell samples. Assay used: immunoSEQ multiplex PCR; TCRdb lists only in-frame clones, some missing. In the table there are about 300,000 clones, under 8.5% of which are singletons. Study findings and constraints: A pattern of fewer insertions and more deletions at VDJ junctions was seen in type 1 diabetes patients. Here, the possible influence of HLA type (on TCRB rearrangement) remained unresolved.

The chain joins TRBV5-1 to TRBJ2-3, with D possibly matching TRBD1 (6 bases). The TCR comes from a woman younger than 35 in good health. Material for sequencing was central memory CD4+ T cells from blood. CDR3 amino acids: CASSLAGTTSTDTQYF. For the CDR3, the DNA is TGCGCCAGCAGCTTGGCAGGGACAACTAGCACAGATACGCAGTATTTT.